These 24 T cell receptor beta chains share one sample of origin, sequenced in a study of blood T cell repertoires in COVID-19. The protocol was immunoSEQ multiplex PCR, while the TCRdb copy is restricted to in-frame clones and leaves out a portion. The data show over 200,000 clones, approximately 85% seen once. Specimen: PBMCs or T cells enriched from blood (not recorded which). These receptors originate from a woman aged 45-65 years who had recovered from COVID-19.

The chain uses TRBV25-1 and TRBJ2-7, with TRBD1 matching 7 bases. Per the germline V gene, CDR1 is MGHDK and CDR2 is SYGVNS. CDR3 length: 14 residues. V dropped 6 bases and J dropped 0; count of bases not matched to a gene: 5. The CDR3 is CASSPTGLSYEQYF. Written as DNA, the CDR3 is TGTGCCAGCAGCCCGACAGGGCTCTCCTACGAGCAGTACTTC.

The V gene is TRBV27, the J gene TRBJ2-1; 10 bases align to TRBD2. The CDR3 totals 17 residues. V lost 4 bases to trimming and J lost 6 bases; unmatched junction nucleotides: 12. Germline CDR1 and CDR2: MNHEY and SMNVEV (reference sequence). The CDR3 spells CASSSWGTSEGINEQFF. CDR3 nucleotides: TGTGCCAGCAGTTCATGGGGGACTAGCGAGGGTATCAATGAGCAGTTCTTC.

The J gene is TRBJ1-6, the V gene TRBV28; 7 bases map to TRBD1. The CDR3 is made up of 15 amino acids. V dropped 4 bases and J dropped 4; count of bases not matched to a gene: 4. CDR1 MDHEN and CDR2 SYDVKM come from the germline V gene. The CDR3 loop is CASSSGQVYNSPLHF. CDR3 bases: TGTGCCAGCAGTTCCGGACAGGTTTATAATTCACCCCTCCACTTT.

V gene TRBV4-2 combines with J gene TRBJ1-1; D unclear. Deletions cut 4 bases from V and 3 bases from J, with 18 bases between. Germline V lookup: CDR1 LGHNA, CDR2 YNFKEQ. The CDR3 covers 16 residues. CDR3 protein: CASSLARWSRDTEAFF. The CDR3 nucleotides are TGTGCCAGCAGCCTAGCGAGATGGTCAAGGGACACTGAAGCTTTCTTT.

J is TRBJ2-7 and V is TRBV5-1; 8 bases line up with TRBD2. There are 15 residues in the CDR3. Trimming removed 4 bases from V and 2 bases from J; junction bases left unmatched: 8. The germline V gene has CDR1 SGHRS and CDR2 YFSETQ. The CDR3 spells CASSEETSATYEQYF. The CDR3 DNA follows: TGCGCCAGCAGCGAGGAGACTAGCGCGACCTACGAGCAGTACTTC. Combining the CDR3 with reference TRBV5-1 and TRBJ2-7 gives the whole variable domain KAGVTQTPRYLIKTRGQQVTLSCSPISGHRSVSWYQQTPGQGLQFLFEYFSETQRNKGNFPGRFSGRQFSNSRSEMNVSTLELGDSALYLCASSEETSATYEQYFGPGTRLTVT.

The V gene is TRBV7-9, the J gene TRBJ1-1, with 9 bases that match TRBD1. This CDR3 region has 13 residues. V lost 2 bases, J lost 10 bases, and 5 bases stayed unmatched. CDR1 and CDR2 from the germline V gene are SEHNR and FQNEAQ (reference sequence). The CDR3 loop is CASSLITGGRAFF. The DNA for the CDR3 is TGTGCCAGCAGCTTAATTACAGGGGGCAGAGCTTTCTTT.

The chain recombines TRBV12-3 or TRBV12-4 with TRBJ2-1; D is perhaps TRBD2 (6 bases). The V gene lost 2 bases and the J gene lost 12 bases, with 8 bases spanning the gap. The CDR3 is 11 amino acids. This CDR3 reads CASSLLGGQFF. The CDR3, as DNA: TGTGCCAGCAGTTTATTGGGGGGGCAGTTCTTC.

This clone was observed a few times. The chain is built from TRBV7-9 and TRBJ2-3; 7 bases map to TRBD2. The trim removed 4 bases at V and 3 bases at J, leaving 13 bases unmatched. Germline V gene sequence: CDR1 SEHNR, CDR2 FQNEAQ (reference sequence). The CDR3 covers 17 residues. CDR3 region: CASSSQIQTSATDTQYF. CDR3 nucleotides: TGTGCCAGCAGCTCCCAGATCCAAACTAGCGCGACAGATACGCAGTATTTT.

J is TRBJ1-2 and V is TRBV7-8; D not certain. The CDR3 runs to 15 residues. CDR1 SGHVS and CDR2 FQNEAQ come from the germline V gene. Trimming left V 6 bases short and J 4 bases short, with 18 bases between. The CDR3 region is CASSPGVGEIYGYTF. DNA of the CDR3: TGTGCCAGCAGTCCCGGGGTTGGGGAAATCTATGGCTACACCTTC. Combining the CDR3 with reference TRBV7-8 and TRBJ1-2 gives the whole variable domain GAGVSQSPRYKVAKRGQDVALRCDPISGHVSLFWYQQALGQGPEFLTYFQNEAQLDKSGLPSDRFFAERPEGSVSTLKIQRTQQEDSAVYLCASSPGVGEIYGYTFGSGTRLTVV.

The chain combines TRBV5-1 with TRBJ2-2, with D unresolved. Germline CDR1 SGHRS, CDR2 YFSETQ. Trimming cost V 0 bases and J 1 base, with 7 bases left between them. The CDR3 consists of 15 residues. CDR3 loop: CASSLGNMNTGELFF. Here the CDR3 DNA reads TGCGCCAGCAGCTTGGGTAACATGAACACCGGGGAGCTGTTTTTT.

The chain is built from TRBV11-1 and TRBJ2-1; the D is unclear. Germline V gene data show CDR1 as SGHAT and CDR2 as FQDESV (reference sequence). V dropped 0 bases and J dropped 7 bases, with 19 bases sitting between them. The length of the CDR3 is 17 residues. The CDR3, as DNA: TGTGCCAGCAGCTTAGCGGTGGTGTCTAGATCTTGGAATGAGCAGTTCTTC. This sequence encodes CASSLAVVSRSWNEQFF.

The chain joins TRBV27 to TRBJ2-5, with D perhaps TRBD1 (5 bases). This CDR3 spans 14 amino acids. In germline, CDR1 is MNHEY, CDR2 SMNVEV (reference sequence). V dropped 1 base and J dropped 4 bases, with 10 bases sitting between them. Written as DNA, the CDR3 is TGTGCCAGCAGTTTATGGGGCAGTTTAGAGACCCAGTACTTC. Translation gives CASSLWGSLETQYF.

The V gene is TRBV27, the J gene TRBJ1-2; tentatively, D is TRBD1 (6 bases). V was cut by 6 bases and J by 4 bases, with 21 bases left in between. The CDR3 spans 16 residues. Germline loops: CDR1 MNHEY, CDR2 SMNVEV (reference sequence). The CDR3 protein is CASSRTRPGQGYGYTF. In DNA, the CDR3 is TGTGCCAGCAGCAGAACACGACCGGGACAAGGCTATGGCTACACCTTC.

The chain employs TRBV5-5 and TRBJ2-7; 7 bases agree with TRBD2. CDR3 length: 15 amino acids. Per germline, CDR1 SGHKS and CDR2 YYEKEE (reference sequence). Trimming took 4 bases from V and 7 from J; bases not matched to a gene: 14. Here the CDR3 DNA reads TGTGCCAGCAGCCCCAGCGGGGCGGGAGTCGGTGAGCAGTACTTC. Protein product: CASSPSGAGVGEQYF.

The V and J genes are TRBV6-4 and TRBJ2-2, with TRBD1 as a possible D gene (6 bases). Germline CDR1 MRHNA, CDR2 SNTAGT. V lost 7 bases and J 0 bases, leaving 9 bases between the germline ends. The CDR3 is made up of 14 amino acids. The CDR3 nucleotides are TGTGCCAGCACAGGGACAACGAACACCGGGGAGCTGTTTTTT. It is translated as CASTGTTNTGELFF.

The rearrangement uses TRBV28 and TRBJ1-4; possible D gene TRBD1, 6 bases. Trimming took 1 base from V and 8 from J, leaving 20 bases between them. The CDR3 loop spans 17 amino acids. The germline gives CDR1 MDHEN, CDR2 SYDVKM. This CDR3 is CASSLLGAGAVEEKLFF. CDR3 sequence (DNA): TGTGCCAGCAGTTTATTGGGGGCGGGGGCGGTGGAAGAAAAACTGTTTTTT.

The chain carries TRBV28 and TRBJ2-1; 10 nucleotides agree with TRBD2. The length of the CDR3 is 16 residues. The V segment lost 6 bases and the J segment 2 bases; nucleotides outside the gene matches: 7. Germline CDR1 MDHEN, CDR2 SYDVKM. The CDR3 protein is CASSLHGLAAYNEQFF. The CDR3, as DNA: TGTGCCAGCAGCCTCCACGGACTAGCGGCCTACAATGAGCAGTTCTTC.

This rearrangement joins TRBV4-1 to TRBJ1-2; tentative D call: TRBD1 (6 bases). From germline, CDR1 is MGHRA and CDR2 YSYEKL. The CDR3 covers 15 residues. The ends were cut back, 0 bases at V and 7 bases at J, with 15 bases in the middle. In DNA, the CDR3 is TGCGCCAGCAGCCAAGATGCGGGGGGCGCTTCTGGCTACACCTTC. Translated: CASSQDAGGASGYTF.

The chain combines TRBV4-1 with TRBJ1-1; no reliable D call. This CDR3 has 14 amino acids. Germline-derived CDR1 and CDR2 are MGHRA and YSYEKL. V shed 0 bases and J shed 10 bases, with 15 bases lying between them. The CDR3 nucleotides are TGCGCCAGCAGCCAAGATCGTGGCCTGAGGGTAGCTTTCTTT. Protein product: CASSQDRGLRVAFF.

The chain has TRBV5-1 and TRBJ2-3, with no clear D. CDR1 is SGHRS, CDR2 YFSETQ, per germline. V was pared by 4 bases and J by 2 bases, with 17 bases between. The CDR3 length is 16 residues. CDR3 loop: CASSATLNRDTDTQYF. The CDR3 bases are TGCGCCAGCAGCGCTACCCTAAACAGAGACACAGATACGCAGTATTTT.

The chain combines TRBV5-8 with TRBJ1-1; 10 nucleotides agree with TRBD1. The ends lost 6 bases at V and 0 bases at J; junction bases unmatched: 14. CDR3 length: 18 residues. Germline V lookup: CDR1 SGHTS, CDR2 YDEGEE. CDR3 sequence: CASTRQGALYYVNTEAFF. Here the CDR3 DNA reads TGTGCCAGCACCCGACAGGGGGCCCTTTACTATGTGAACACTGAAGCTTTCTTT. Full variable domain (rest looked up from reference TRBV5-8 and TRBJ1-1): EAGVTQSPTHLIKTRGQQATLRCSPISGHTSVYWYQQALGLGLQFLLWYDEGEERNRGNFPPRFSGRQFPNYSSELNVNALELEDSALYLCASTRQGALYYVNTEAFFGQGTRLTVV.

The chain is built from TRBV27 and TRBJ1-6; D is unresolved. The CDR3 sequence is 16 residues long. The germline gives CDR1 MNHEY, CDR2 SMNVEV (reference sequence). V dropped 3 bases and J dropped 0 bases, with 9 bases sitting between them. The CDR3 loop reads CASSLGSSSYNSPLHF. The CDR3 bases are TGTGCCAGCAGTTTGGGTAGCAGCTCCTATAATTCACCCCTCCACTTT.

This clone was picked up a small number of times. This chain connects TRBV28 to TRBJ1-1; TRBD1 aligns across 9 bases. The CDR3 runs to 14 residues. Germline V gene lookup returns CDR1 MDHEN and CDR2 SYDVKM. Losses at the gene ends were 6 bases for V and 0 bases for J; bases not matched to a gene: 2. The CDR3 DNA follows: TGTGCCAGCAGGACAGGGGGGGTGAACACTGAAGCTTTCTTT. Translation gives CASRTGGVNTEAFF. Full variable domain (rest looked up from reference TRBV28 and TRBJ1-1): DVKVTQSSRYLVKRTGEKVFLECVQDMDHENMFWYRQDPGLGLRLIYFSYDVKMKEKGDIPEGYSVSREKKERFSLILESASTNQTSMYLCASRTGGVNTEAFFGQGTRLTVV.

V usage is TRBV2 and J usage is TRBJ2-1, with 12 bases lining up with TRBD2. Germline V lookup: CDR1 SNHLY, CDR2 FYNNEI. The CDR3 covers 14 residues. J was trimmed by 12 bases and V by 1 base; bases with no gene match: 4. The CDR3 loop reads CASSEGLAGEGQFF. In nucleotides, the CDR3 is TGTGCCAGCAGTGAAGGACTAGCGGGAGAAGGGCAGTTCTTC.